This T cell receptor beta chain comes out of a study of T cell responses to AZD1222 COVID-19 vaccine. Germline CDR1 reads MNHEY; CDR2 reads SMNVEV (reference sequence). This CDR3 contains 15 residues. V lost 6 bases to trimming and J lost 5 bases; unmatched junction nucleotides: 6. Sequencing was performed with immunoSEQ multiplex PCR; in TCRdb, only in-frame clones are kept and a portion is missing. This table has just over 65,000 clones, roughly nine tenths appearing once. The sequences come from peripheral blood, collected on day 0 of AZD1222 vaccination. The TCR sequence derives from an adult in good health. The chain joins TRBV27 to TRBJ1-5; 11 nucleotides agree with TRBD1. The CDR3 loop reads CASSRGQGVDQPQHF. The DNA of the CDR3 is TGTGCCAGCAGCAGGGGACAGGGGGTGGATCAGCCCCAGCATTTT.